This record looks at one T cell receptor beta chain sequence and its context. Antigen specificity is unknown. These data are taken from a study of cytomegalovirus exposure and HLA in healthy donors. Overall study findings and caveats: The CMV antigen specificity of a few CMV-associated chains was confirmed through in vitro analysis. Earlier analysis looked at TCR beta V segments, and most were productive about 87% or about 30% of the time. Some V segments could not be told apart, so they were left out, TRBV6-2 and TRBV6-3 among them.

The PCR contained 60 Vbeta and 13 Jbeta primers. In the original processing: A later analysis tallied 80 million or so unique TCR beta chains, about 12 million of them shared. Method: immunoSEQ multiplex PCR; TCRdb's copy keeps in-frame clones and lacks some. V, J and clone size derive from that table, while D and trimming were established from the DNA sequence. The data hold approximately 170,000 clones, with 85% observed a single time. Germline-derived CDR1 and CDR2 are MGHRA and YSYEKL. This CDR3 is built from 17 residues. Trimming took 4 bases from V and 2 from J; bases not matched to a gene: 9. Sequenced material: PBMCs. This chain connects TRBV4-1 to TRBJ2-2, with 8 bases lining up with TRBD1. This TCR derives from a boy between 2 and 10 years old in good health and CMV-seronegative. The CDR3 loop reads CASSLLRQGPNTGELFF. CDR3 DNA: TGCGCCAGCAGCCTTCTTAGACAGGGGCCTAACACCGGGGAGCTGTTTTTT.